These T cell receptor beta chains were read from a single sample in a study of blood T cell repertoires in COVID-19. The data were produced by immunoSEQ multiplex PCR, yet TCRdb's version contains in-frame clones alone and is incomplete. The sample has 90,000 to 120,000 clones, 90% to 95% seen once; the top ten hold 1% to 1.5%. The sequenced material came from peripheral blood. These receptor sequences come from a woman in her thirties with acute or convalescent COVID-19. Both conserved end residues are trimmed from each CDR3. Only some rows state a clone size, as once, few, many or a class for expanded clones.

TRBV9	TRBJ2-7	12	NA	ASSVASSGYEQY
TRBV7-2	TRBJ1-2	13	NA	ASSLSGGFNYGYT
TRBV19	TRBJ2-7	12	NA	ASKVRTGVYEQY
TRBV12-5	TRBJ1-2	12	NA	ASGLSKGQVGYT
TRBV6-6	TRBJ1-2	14	NA	ASSYAPGQGIYGYT
TRBV25-1	TRBJ2-1	15	NA	ASSEYFIETSSAEQF
TRBV30	TRBJ2-7	10	NA	AWGRQVNEQY
TRBV5-1	TRBJ2-7	13	NA	ASSLGQGLGYEQY
TRBV25-1	TRBJ1-6	11	NA	ATSDLQGTPLH
TRBV4-2	TRBJ2-3	16	NA	ASSQVVGLDTSTDTQY
TRBV12-5	TRBJ2-2	16	NA	ASGFGTETRQGAGELF
TRBV27	TRBJ1-1	15	NA	ASTPRTGPYMNTEAF
TRBV11-3	TRBJ1-1	11	NA	ASGLGGAVEAF
TRBV7-3	TRBJ2-3	14	NA	ASSLESSGNTDTQY
TRBV12-3/TRBV12-4	TRBJ1-4	10	NA	ASSALQEKLF
TRBV28	TRBJ2-1	9	NA	ASRLDREQF
TRBV5-1	TRBJ2-7	13	NA	ASSLAKAGVHEQY
TRBV28	TRBJ2-7	12	NA	ASSFPGTGYEQY
TRBV28	TRBJ2-5	12	NA	ASTTNRGPKTQY
TRBV2	TRBJ2-3	14	NA	ASSEYLQLSTDTQY
TRBV11-3	TRBJ2-7	13	NA	ASSHKTGGGYEQY
TRBV27	TRBJ1-3	13	NA	ASSDSGHSGNTIY
TRBV27	TRBJ1-4	15	NA	ASSFKVQTTTNEKLF
TRBV4-1	TRBJ1-4	15	NA	ASSQLGQGGLDEKLF
TRBV5-1	TRBJ2-3	11	NA	ASSLDGSYTQY
TRBV4-3	TRBJ2-5	14	few	ASSLTGTGGRETQY
TRBV2	TRBJ1-1	12	NA	ATQGLQGGTEAF
TRBV15	TRBJ1-2	11	NA	ATSGTGGYGYT
TRBV5-8	TRBJ2-1	11	once	ASSHRGGNEQF
TRBV9	TRBJ1-3	14	NA	ASSVSRPTGRNTIY
TRBV9	TRBJ1-1	13	NA	ASSVKGQGGTEAF
TRBV7-8	TRBJ2-1	16	NA	ASSSQIEWQASYNEQF
TRBV7-2	TRBJ2-7	11	NA	ASSMTSRHEQY
TRBV27	TRBJ2-5	11	NA	ASSYSGGETQY
TRBV11-2	TRBJ2-4	14	NA	ASSLGPSLAKNIQY
TRBV6-1	TRBJ2-3	13	NA	ASSETREGTDTQY